The 21 T cell receptor beta chains below come from one sample, sequenced in a study of OX40 agonist ivuxolimab in advanced cancers. TCRdb keeps only in-frame clones here, not all; method: immunoSEQ multiplex PCR. Of around 78,000 clones listed, roughly 80% are singletons. This material consisted of CD4+ or CD8+ T cells sorted from blood, taken in a trial of the OX40 agonist ivuxolimab. All receptors come from an adult with an advanced solid tumor such as melanoma, head and neck, liver or kidney cancer.

The V and J genes are TRBV6-5 and TRBJ2-5; D gene unclear. Near its end, the DNA agrees better with TRBJ2-7, so the J call may be wrong. Germline V gene lookup returns CDR1 MNHEY and CDR2 SVGAGI. There are 11 residues in the CDR3. The CDR3 sequence: CASSWHYEQYF. CDR3 sequence (DNA): TGTGCCAGCAGTTGGCACTACGAGCAGTACTTC.

The J gene is TRBJ2-5, the V gene TRBV9; 11 nucleotides match TRBD2. V lost 0 bases to trimming and J lost 4 bases; unmatched junction nucleotides: 2. The CDR3 has 15 residues. In germline, CDR1 is SGDLS, CDR2 YYNGEE. CDR3 amino acids: CASSVDSGGGETQYF. As DNA, the CDR3 is TGTGCCAGCAGCGTAGATAGCGGGGGGGGAGAGACCCAGTACTTC.

The V gene is TRBV7-2, the J gene TRBJ2-1; TRBD1 matches 8 bases. The V and J ends lost 3 bases and 3 bases, in that order; junction bases with no gene match: 4. This CDR3 has 15 residues. From germline, CDR1 is SGHTA and CDR2 FQGNSA. DNA for the CDR3: TGTGCCAGCAGCTTTGGACAGGGCCTCTACAATGAGCAGTTCTTC. Its translation is CASSFGQGLYNEQFF.

The chain is built from TRBV7-6 and TRBJ2-5, with unresolved D. The germline V gene has CDR1 SGHVS and CDR2 FNYEAQ. Trimming removed 5 bases from V and 4 bases from J, with 20 bases in between. The CDR3 spans 16 residues. The CDR3 reads CASSPRPRGFGETQYF. The CDR3 DNA follows: TGTGCCAGCAGCCCACGCCCGCGTGGTTTTGGAGAGACCCAGTACTTC.

This chain joins TRBV4-1 and TRBJ1-4; 8 nucleotides align to TRBD1. With 8 bases clipped from V and 2 bases from J, the junction kept 19 bases outside the gene matches. The CDR3 is 19 residues long. Germline CDR1 is MGHRA and CDR2 is YSYEKL. The CDR3 bases are TGCGCCAGCTTCCCCGACAGAGGACAGGGCGAAGACACTAATGAAAAACTGTTTTTT. As protein: CASFPDRGQGEDTNEKLFF.

This chain uses TRBV6-6 with TRBJ2-2; D may be TRBD1 or TRBD2 (5 bases each). The CDR3 is 13 residues long. Trimming shortened V by 6 bases and J by 7 bases, and 12 bases separated the two germline ends. The V gene's germline CDR1 is MNHNY and CDR2 SVGAGI (reference sequence). The CDR3 DNA sequence: TGTGCCAGCAGCGCAAGAGGGGTCGGGGAGCTGTTTTTT. This gives the protein CASSARGVGELFF.

This rearrangement joins TRBV2 to TRBJ2-5; D perhaps matches TRBD1 (6 bases). The J call may be in error: the DNA end matches TRBJ2-7 better. The germline gives CDR1 SNHLY, CDR2 FYNNEI. The length of the CDR3 is 15 residues. CDR3 nucleotides: TGTGCCAGCAGTGTTACTCCGGGGACAATCTACGAGCAGTACTTC. This encodes CASSVTPGTIYEQYF.

The chain employs TRBV11-2 and TRBJ1-5, with 10 bases aligning to TRBD1. The CDR3 contains 16 residues. The germline gives CDR1 SGHAT, CDR2 FQNNGV. The trim removed 5 bases at V and 3 bases at J, leaving 7 bases unmatched. The CDR3 DNA is TGTGCCAGCAGCCCAAGGACAGGGGGTATCAATCAGCCCCAGCATTTT. It specifies CASSPRTGGINQPQHF.

The rearrangement uses TRBV7-2 and TRBJ2-6; TRBD1 matches 7 bases. Unmatched junction bases numbered 6, after V lost 1 base and J lost 0 bases. CDR1 SGHTA and CDR2 FQGNSA come from the germline V gene. The CDR3 runs 18 residues. In nucleotides, the CDR3 is TGTGCCAGCAGCTTAGGTTTAGGGGGCTTCTCTGGGGCCAACGTCCTGACTTTC. The encoded protein is CASSLGLGGFSGANVLTF.

This clone is a singleton in its sample. J is TRBJ1-2 and V is TRBV5-6, with 10 bases lining up with TRBD1. The germline V gene encodes CDR1 SGHDT and CDR2 YYEEEE. The ends lost 4 bases at V and 5 bases at J; junction bases unmatched: 8. This CDR3 contains 15 residues. The CDR3 reads CASSTKDRGWYGYTF. The CDR3 DNA is TGTGCCAGCAGCACCAAGGACAGGGGGTGGTATGGCTACACCTTC.

The chain recombines TRBV7-9 with TRBJ2-3; the D is unclear. Trimming pared 1 base from V and 2 bases from J, leaving 7 bases between. CDR1 and CDR2 from the germline V gene are SEHNR and FQNEAQ (reference sequence). This CDR3 is built from 14 residues. The CDR3 bases are TGTGCCAGCAGCTTAGGAGGTGCCACAGATACGCAGTATTTT. Protein sequence: CASSLGGATDTQYF.

This clone has more than one count but fewer than ten. The genes are TRBV5-4 and TRBJ1-1; D gene ambiguous. The CDR3 covers 12 residues. V was cut by 2 bases and J by 1 base, with 3 bases left in between. CDR1 SGHNT and CDR2 YYREEE come from the germline V gene (reference sequence). CDR3 in DNA: TGTGCCAGCAGCTTCCCGAACACTGAAGCTTTCTTT. This translates into CASSFPNTEAFF. The entire variable domain, with the rest obtained from reference TRBV5-4 and TRBJ1-1, is as follows: ETGVTQSPTHLIKTRGQQVTLRCSSQSGHNTVSWYQQALGQGPQFIFQYYREEENGRGNFPPRFSGLQFPNYSSELNVNALELDDSALYLCASSFPNTEAFFGQGTRLTVV.

Comments on this clone: Other DNA sequences in the sample encode the same CDR3. The chain employs TRBV5-1 and TRBJ1-1; D is ambiguous. Trimming removed 0 bases from V and 0 bases from J, with 6 bases in between. The CDR3 length is 14 residues. Per the germline V gene, CDR1 is SGHRS and CDR2 is YFSETQ. The DNA of the CDR3 is TGCGCCAGCAGCTTGGAGGGTTTGAACACTGAAGCTTTCTTT. As protein: CASSLEGLNTEAFF. Together with reference TRBV5-1 and TRBJ1-1, the CDR3 gives the full variable domain: KAGVTQTPRYLIKTRGQQVTLSCSPISGHRSVSWYQQTPGQGLQFLFEYFSETQRNKGNFPGRFSGRQFSNSRSEMNVSTLELGDSALYLCASSLEGLNTEAFFGQGTRLTVV.

The rearrangement links TRBV6-1 to TRBJ1-3; no firm D call. The CDR3 length is 13 residues. Germline CDR1 MNHNS, CDR2 SASEGT. Trimming left V 7 bases short and J 8 bases short, with 15 bases between. CDR3 nucleotides: TGTGCCAGCACCGAACGTAAGAGAGACACCATATATTTT. Amino acids: CASTERKRDTIYF.

V usage is TRBV19 and J usage is TRBJ1-2; D may be TRBD1 (6 bases). Germline-derived CDR1 and CDR2 are LNHDA and SQIVND (reference sequence). The CDR3 is made up of 14 amino acids. V was shortened by 3 bases and J by 5 bases, with 13 bases between the two germline ends. CDR3 coding DNA: TGTGCCAGTAGTATTGTAGGGGGTTCGTATGGCTACACCTTC. As protein: CASSIVGGSYGYTF. Looking up the rest from reference TRBV19 and TRBJ1-2 gives the full variable domain: DGGITQSPKYLFRKEGQNVTLSCEQNLNHDAMYWYRQDPGQGLRLIYYSQIVNDFQKGDIAEGYSVSREKKESFPLTVTSAQKNPTAFYLCASSIVGGSYGYTFGSGTRLTVV.

A remark on this clone: The sample contains more than one DNA sequence encoding this CDR3. The V call is TRBV2, the J call TRBJ2-2; 10 bases map to TRBD1. With 6 bases clipped from V and 7 bases from J, the junction kept 5 bases outside the gene matches. The CDR3 spans 14 residues. Germline lookup yields CDR1 SNHLY and CDR2 FYNNEI. As DNA, the CDR3 is TGTGCCAGCAGGTCGGGACAGGGGATCGGGGAGCTGTTTTTT. Its translation is CASRSGQGIGELFF.

CDR3: CASSELLGRVETQYF. CDR3 nucleotides: TGCGCCAGCAGTGAGTTGCTAGGCCGTGTTGAGACCCAGTACTTC. V is TRBV10-1 and J is TRBJ2-5; D is undetermined. Trimming cost V 1 base and J 5 bases, with 14 bases left between them. This CDR3 region has 15 residues. Germline V lookup: CDR1 WNHNN, CDR2 SYGVQD (reference sequence).

This clone came up many times. The gene calls are TRBV27 and TRBJ1-5; 7 bases are shared with TRBD1. The germline V gene encodes CDR1 MNHEY and CDR2 SMNVEV (reference sequence). Trimming took 5 bases from V and 5 from J; bases not matched to a gene: 12. This CDR3 contains 16 residues. The CDR3 region has the DNA TGTGCCAGCAGTCCGTACAGGGGAACGGGTTATCAGCCCCAGCATTTT. Amino acid sequence: CASSPYRGTGYQPQHF.

The chain joins TRBV5-1 to TRBJ1-4; 7 bases fit TRBD1. The junction had 9 bases not matched to a gene; V was cut back by 5 bases and J by 8 bases. Germline V gives CDR1 SGHRS, CDR2 YFSETQ. The CDR3 covers 14 residues. The CDR3 nucleotides read TGCGCCAGCAGGATGACAGGGTATTCGGAAAAACTGTTTTTT. This codes for CASRMTGYSEKLFF. Based on the CDR3 plus reference TRBV5-1 and TRBJ1-4, the full variable domain is KAGVTQTPRYLIKTRGQQVTLSCSPISGHRSVSWYQQTPGQGLQFLFEYFSETQRNKGNFPGRFSGRQFSNSRSEMNVSTLELGDSALYLCASRMTGYSEKLFFGSGTQLSVL.

This chain connects TRBV1 to TRBJ2-5; TRBD1, as called in the table, went unchecked against the DNA. TRBV1 is termed a pseudogene. CDR3 size: 17 residues. The CDR3 loop reads CTSSQDDQGGRRETQYF. CDR3 nucleotide sequence: TGCACCAGCAGCCAAGATGATCAGGGGGGTAGGCGAGAGACCCAGTACTTC.

The rearrangement uses TRBV29-1 and TRBJ2-7; TRBD1 agrees at 8 bases. The CDR3 runs to 15 residues. The ends lost 6 bases at V and 4 bases at J; junction bases unmatched: 14. CDR1 and CDR2 (germline): SQVTM, ANQGSEA. CDR3 in amino acids: CSVTTTTGDPYEQYF. CDR3 nucleotides: TGCAGCGTCACCACCACGACAGGGGACCCTTACGAGCAGTACTTC.